The sample holds a few counts of the clone carrying this T cell receptor (beta chain). Its antigen is not identified. TCRdb recomputed calls from the RT-PCR reads with MiXCR, one row per CDR3 protein. Of roughly 520,000 distinct CDR3 sequences listed, approximately 24% are singletons. CDR3 size: 14 residues. Trimming took 2 bases from V and 2 from J, leaving 10 bases between them. Germline-derived CDR1 and CDR2 are MDHEN and SYDVKM. The sample originates from a study of response to subunit inactivated influenza vaccine. Points from the study as a whole: Authors suggested each seasonal influenza vaccination recruits few new T cells.

This sequence joins TRBV28 and TRBJ2-7; D is unclear. Sequencing was performed on CD4+ T cells sorted from PBMCs, taken around 5 days after vaccination. This TCR came from a man in his forties or fifties who received an inactivated influenza vaccine. The CDR3: CASSLTIPTYEQYF. Here the CDR3 DNA reads TGTGCCAGCAGTTTAACCATACCAACCTACGAGCAGTACTTC.